These 14 T cell receptor beta chains were sequenced from one sample in a study of blood T cell repertoires in COVID-19. Libraries were prepared by immunoSEQ multiplex PCR; TCRdb keeps only in-frame clonotypes and omits some of them. The repertoire includes 100,000 to 150,000 clones, about 78% of them detected once, and approximately 2.5% sits in the top ten. Source material: peripheral blood. The receptors here all came from a man between 65 and 85 years old with acute or convalescent COVID-19.

The chain uses TRBV6-5 and TRBJ2-2; TRBD1 might be the D (5 bases). The V end lost 11 bases, the J end lost 1 base, and 17 bases lay between the germline ends. CDR3 length equals 15 residues. Germline loops: CDR1 MNHEY, CDR2 SVGAGI. CDR3 in DNA: TGTGCCTGCGGTCGGGCTGGACAGAACACCGGGGAGCTGTTTTTT. It encodes CACGRAGQNTGELFF.

The count of this clone is one. This sequence joins TRBV12-5 and TRBJ2-1; D is ambiguous. The CDR3 is 12 amino acids. The germline gives CDR1 LGHNT, CDR2 FRNRAP. Trimming cost V 1 base and J 10 bases, with 8 bases left between them. As DNA, the CDR3 is TGTGCTAGTGGTTTGGCGTTGGGCGAGCAGTTCTTC. It codes for CASGLALGEQFF.

In its sample, this clone was seen a few times. This chain connects TRBV7-2 to TRBJ2-7; TRBD1 matches 8 bases. CDR1 is SGHTA, CDR2 FQGNSA, per germline. The V segment lost 5 bases and the J segment 6 bases; nucleotides outside the gene matches: 12. The CDR3 runs to 15 residues. The CDR3, as DNA: TGTGCCAGCAGCCGGGACAGGCGAGGCGGAGGCGAGCAGTACTTC. It yields the protein CASSRDRRGGGEQYF.

J is TRBJ2-7 and V is TRBV15; tentatively, D is TRBD1 (6 bases). The CDR3 is made up of 18 amino acids. The V and J ends lost 4 bases and 2 bases respectively, with 24 bases between them. Germline CDR1 LNHNV, CDR2 YYDKDF (reference sequence). The CDR3 sequence is CATSTYRVSGRGPYEQYF. The CDR3 DNA reads TGTGCCACCAGCACATACAGGGTATCAGGACGTGGACCCTACGAGCAGTACTTC.

The chain recombines TRBV30 with TRBJ1-5, with 8 positions matching TRBD1. The CDR3 is made up of 16 amino acids. Germline V gene lookup returns CDR1 GTSNPN and CDR2 SVGIG (reference sequence). With 2 bases clipped from V and 3 bases from J, the junction kept 9 bases outside the gene matches. CDR3 DNA: TGTGCCTGGAGTCCCGGACAGGGCCCAACCAATCAGCCCCAGCATTTT. Its translation: CAWSPGQGPTNQPQHF.

The rearrangement links TRBV30 to TRBJ1-1; 7 nucleotides align to TRBD1. Germline lookup yields CDR1 GTSNPN and CDR2 SVGIG (reference sequence). The CDR3 is 13 residues long. V was clipped by 1 base and J by 5 bases; unmatched bases: 4. The CDR3 loop is CAWSEGGRTEAFF. DNA for the CDR3: TGTGCCTGGAGTGAAGGGGGCAGGACTGAAGCTTTCTTT.

This clone was detected many times. This specimen includes other DNA sequences encoding the same CDR3. The genes are TRBV29-1 and TRBJ1-2; 7 bases align to TRBD1. The V gene end was trimmed by 6 bases and the J gene end by 2 bases; junction bases not matched to a gene: 3. In germline, CDR1 is SQVTM, CDR2 ANQGSEA. This CDR3 comprises 12 residues. The CDR3 here is CSVGGQNYGYTF. The CDR3, as DNA: TGCAGCGTAGGGGGACAGAACTATGGCTACACCTTC. Looking up the rest from reference TRBV29-1 and TRBJ1-2 gives the full variable domain: SAVISQKPSRDICQRGTSLTIQCQVDSQVTMMFWYRQQPGQSLTLIATANQGSEATYESGFVIDKFPISRPNLTFSTLTVSNMSPEDSSIYLCSVGGQNYGYTFGSGTRLTVV.

V is TRBV19 and J is TRBJ1-1; weak D call: TRBD1 (6 bases). CDR1 and CDR2 from the germline V gene are LNHDA and SQIVND (reference sequence). Trimming cost V 5 bases and J 9 bases, with 13 bases left between them. This CDR3 has 12 residues. For the CDR3, the DNA is TGTGCCAGTAGTCCAGGGGTAGGGAAAGCTTTCTTT. As protein: CASSPGVGKAFF.

This clone has only a few counts. The chain employs TRBV7-6 and TRBJ1-3, with unresolved D. V was pared by 1 base and J by 0 bases, with 13 bases between. Per germline, CDR1 SGHVS and CDR2 FNYEAQ. The CDR3 length is 17 residues. The CDR3 reads CASSLGQGGLSGNTIYF. Written as DNA, the CDR3 is TGTGCCAGCAGCTTAGGCCAAGGAGGCCTCTCTGGAAACACCATATATTTT.

This clone was counted a single time. The chain uses TRBV7-2 and TRBJ2-3; 8 nucleotides align to TRBD2. This CDR3 is built from 15 residues. J lost 1 base, V lost 2 bases, and 2 bases had no gene match. Per germline, CDR1 SGHTA and CDR2 FQGNSA. The CDR3 nucleotides read TGTGCCAGCAGCTTAAGTAGCGGGGGCACAGATACGCAGTATTTT. Protein product: CASSLSSGGTDTQYF.

This clone was counted only a few times. The chain combines TRBV5-4 with TRBJ2-3, with TRBD2 identical over 11 bases. The CDR3 covers 14 residues. From germline, CDR1 is SGHNT and CDR2 YYREEE (reference sequence). After removal of 3 bases from V and 3 bases from J, the junction contained 0 bases not matched to a gene. The CDR3 loop reads CASSSSGGTDTQYF. The CDR3 bases are TGTGCCAGCAGCTCTAGCGGGGGGACAGATACGCAGTATTTT.

CDR3 nucleotide sequence: TGTGCCAGCTCACCACCCCGGACAGGGAATGAAAAACTGTTTTTT. As protein: CASSPPRTGNEKLFF. The V call is TRBV18, the J call TRBJ1-4; TRBD1 aligns across 8 bases. Germline V gene sequence: CDR1 KGHSH, CDR2 LQKENI. The CDR3 has 15 residues. V shed 0 bases and J 5 bases; nucleotides not matched to a gene: 2.

This clone was seen a single time. The CDR3, as DNA: TGTGCCAGTAGTATTCAGGGCGACTACACCGGGGAGCTGTTTTTT. Its translation is CASSIQGDYTGELFF. This chain connects TRBV19 to TRBJ2-2; D possibly corresponds to TRBD1 (5 bases). Trimming cost V 3 bases and J 3 bases, with 11 bases left between them. The CDR3 covers 15 residues. The germline V gene has CDR1 LNHDA and CDR2 SQIVND (reference sequence).

This chain links TRBV7-2 with TRBJ1-2; TRBD1 is a possible D gene (5 bases). V was pared by 0 bases and J by 4 bases, with 15 bases between. This CDR3 is built from 16 residues. Germline V gene lookup returns CDR1 SGHTA and CDR2 FQGNSA. CDR3: CASSLAAPGPLYGYTF. The CDR3 DNA reads as TGTGCCAGCAGCTTAGCTGCTCCAGGGCCTCTCTATGGCTACACCTTC.